This T cell receptor (beta chain) is from a study of blood T cell repertoires in COVID-19. TCRdb's copy holds only in-frame clones and misses some; the assay was immunoSEQ multiplex PCR. The data contain around 23,000 clones, approximately 68% of them seen just once; the ten biggest clones take up 43%. Germline assignment: CDR1 WSHSY and CDR2 SAAADI. The CDR3 runs to 14 residues. J gave up 1 base and V 9 bases, and 3 bases lay outside the gene matches. The clonotype comes from a woman of 80 years or more with acute or convalescent COVID-19. Sequencing was performed on peripheral blood. V and J are TRBV10-2 and TRBJ2-2; 9 nucleotides agree with TRBD2. CDR3 sequence reads: CASLSGRNTGELFF. CDR3 bases: TGCGCCAGTCTTAGCGGGAGGAACACCGGGGAGCTGTTTTTT.